Following are 13 T cell receptor beta chains from one sample sequenced in a study of T cell responses to AZD1222 COVID-19 vaccine. The protocol was immunoSEQ multiplex PCR, while the TCRdb copy is restricted to in-frame clones and leaves out a portion. The data show some 150,000 clones, with around nine tenths seen just once and 2.6% held by the top ten. Sequenced here: peripheral blood, sampled on day 0 of AZD1222 vaccination. These receptors were obtained from an adult in good health.

This sequence joins TRBV5-1 and TRBJ2-7, with TRBD1 identical over 8 bases. The CDR3 contains 15 residues. Germline lookup yields CDR1 SGHRS and CDR2 YFSETQ. J gave up 1 base and V 0 bases, and 3 bases lay outside the gene matches. The CDR3 nucleotides read TGCGCCAGCAGCTTGGCTACAGGGGGTTCCTACGAGCAGTACTTC. It is translated as CASSLATGGSYEQYF.

The gene calls are TRBV5-1 and TRBJ1-1, with D possibly being TRBD1 (6 bases). Trimming took off 1 base at V and 3 bases at J, with 10 bases between the two ends. Germline V gene lookup returns CDR1 SGHRS and CDR2 YFSETQ. The CDR3 is 14 residues long. The CDR3 spells CASSLRYRDTEAFF. The CDR3 DNA follows: TGCGCCAGCAGCTTGCGTTACAGGGACACTGAAGCTTTCTTT.

This clone has a single count. The V call is TRBV5-4, the J call TRBJ2-1; 14 bases line up with TRBD2. This CDR3 is built from 16 residues. Germline values: CDR1 SGHNT, CDR2 YYREEE (reference sequence). The V gene end was trimmed by 3 bases and the J gene end by 6 bases; junction bases not matched to a gene: 5. The CDR3 spells CASSSGLAGVLNEQFF. CDR3 DNA: TGTGCCAGCAGCTCGGGACTAGCGGGAGTCCTCAATGAGCAGTTCTTC.

This clone turned up a few times. This rearrangement joins TRBV27 to TRBJ1-5; D gene uncertain. Between the trimmed V and J ends, which lost 5 bases and 4 bases, there was a span of 12 bases. Germline V lookup: CDR1 MNHEY, CDR2 SMNVEV (reference sequence). This CDR3 has 14 amino acids. As DNA, the CDR3 is TGTGCCAGCAGTCCCAGGACCCAGAATCAGCCCCAGCATTTT. Its translation: CASSPRTQNQPQHF.

The chain has TRBV19 and TRBJ2-1; D remains unclear. In germline, CDR1 is LNHDA, CDR2 SQIVND (reference sequence). CDR3 size: 14 residues. Deletions cut 3 bases from V and 0 bases from J, with 6 bases between. The CDR3 nucleotides read TGTGCCAGTAGTATGGTGCACTCCTACAATGAGCAGTTCTTC. Amino acids: CASSMVHSYNEQFF.

The chain combines TRBV30 with TRBJ1-1; D gene uncertain. Per germline, CDR1 GTSNPN and CDR2 SVGIG (reference sequence). The CDR3 length is 15 residues. Trimming removed 2 bases from V and 0 bases from J, with 13 bases in between. The DNA of the CDR3 is TGTGCCTGGAGTCCGAGGAGCAGTTTGAACACTGAAGCTTTCTTT. Translated, it gives CAWSPRSSLNTEAFF.

The chain couples TRBV19 to TRBJ1-5; 9 nucleotides agree with TRBD1. Germline V lookup: CDR1 LNHDA, CDR2 SQIVND (reference sequence). J lost 0 bases, V lost 3 bases, and 6 bases had no gene match. The CDR3 runs to 17 residues. CDR3 region: CASSINRGLGSNQPQHF. For the CDR3, the DNA is TGTGCCAGTAGTATCAACAGGGGGCTTGGTAGCAATCAGCCCCAGCATTTT.

This chain links TRBV6-5 with TRBJ1-1, with TRBD1 identical over 7 bases. The junction had 11 bases not matched to a gene; V was cut back by 6 bases and J by 7 bases. Per the germline V gene, CDR1 is MNHEY and CDR2 is SVGAGI. CDR3 length equals 14 residues. In nucleotides, the CDR3 is TGTGCCAGCAGACTTGAACGGGCAGGGGGTGAAGCTTTCTTT. Translating it yields CASRLERAGGEAFF.

Here the CDR3 DNA reads TGTGCCAGCAGTGAGCCCAACAGCCGAAACTATGGCTACACCTTC. Residues: CASSEPNSRNYGYTF. This chain uses TRBV2 with TRBJ1-2, with unresolved D. Germline values: CDR1 SNHLY, CDR2 FYNNEI. This CDR3 is 15 amino acids long. The V gene lost 3 bases and the J gene lost 2 bases, with 13 bases spanning the gap.

The chain carries TRBV11-2 and TRBJ1-1; maybe TRBD1 (6 bases). The CDR3 runs 15 residues. Deletions cut 2 bases from V and 0 bases from J, with 10 bases between. In germline, CDR1 is SGHAT, CDR2 FQNNGV. The CDR3 protein is CASSLTAGVNTEAFF. Here the CDR3 DNA reads TGTGCCAGCAGCTTAACTGCAGGGGTGAACACTGAAGCTTTCTTT.

The CDR3 DNA follows: TGTGCCAGTAGTCCGGGGACTAGCGGGGCCTACGAGCAGTACTTC. Translating gives CASSPGTSGAYEQYF. The chain combines TRBV19 with TRBJ2-7; TRBD2 matches at 13 bases. Germline CDR1 and CDR2: LNHDA and SQIVND (reference sequence). Germline trimming cut 5 bases from V and 2 bases from J; bases unmatched to any gene: 3. CDR3 length equals 15 residues.

The chain carries TRBV6-5 and TRBJ1-1; no clear D gene. Germline V CDR1 and CDR2: MNHEY, SVGAGI. V lost 6 bases and J 1 base, leaving 6 bases between the germline ends. This CDR3 is 12 amino acids long. In DNA, the CDR3 is TGTGCCAGCAGGGTCGGGAACACTGAAGCTTTCTTT. Encoded protein: CASRVGNTEAFF.

This chain joins TRBV14 and TRBJ2-7; 8 bases fit TRBD1. V trimming: 7 bases; J trimming: 0 bases; junction bases outside the gene matches: 5. This CDR3 is 14 amino acids long. Germline-derived CDR1 and CDR2 are SGHDN and FVKESK. CDR3 sequence: CASNNRGTSYEQYF. In DNA form, the CDR3 reads TGTGCCAGCAACAACAGGGGGACCTCCTACGAGCAGTACTTC.